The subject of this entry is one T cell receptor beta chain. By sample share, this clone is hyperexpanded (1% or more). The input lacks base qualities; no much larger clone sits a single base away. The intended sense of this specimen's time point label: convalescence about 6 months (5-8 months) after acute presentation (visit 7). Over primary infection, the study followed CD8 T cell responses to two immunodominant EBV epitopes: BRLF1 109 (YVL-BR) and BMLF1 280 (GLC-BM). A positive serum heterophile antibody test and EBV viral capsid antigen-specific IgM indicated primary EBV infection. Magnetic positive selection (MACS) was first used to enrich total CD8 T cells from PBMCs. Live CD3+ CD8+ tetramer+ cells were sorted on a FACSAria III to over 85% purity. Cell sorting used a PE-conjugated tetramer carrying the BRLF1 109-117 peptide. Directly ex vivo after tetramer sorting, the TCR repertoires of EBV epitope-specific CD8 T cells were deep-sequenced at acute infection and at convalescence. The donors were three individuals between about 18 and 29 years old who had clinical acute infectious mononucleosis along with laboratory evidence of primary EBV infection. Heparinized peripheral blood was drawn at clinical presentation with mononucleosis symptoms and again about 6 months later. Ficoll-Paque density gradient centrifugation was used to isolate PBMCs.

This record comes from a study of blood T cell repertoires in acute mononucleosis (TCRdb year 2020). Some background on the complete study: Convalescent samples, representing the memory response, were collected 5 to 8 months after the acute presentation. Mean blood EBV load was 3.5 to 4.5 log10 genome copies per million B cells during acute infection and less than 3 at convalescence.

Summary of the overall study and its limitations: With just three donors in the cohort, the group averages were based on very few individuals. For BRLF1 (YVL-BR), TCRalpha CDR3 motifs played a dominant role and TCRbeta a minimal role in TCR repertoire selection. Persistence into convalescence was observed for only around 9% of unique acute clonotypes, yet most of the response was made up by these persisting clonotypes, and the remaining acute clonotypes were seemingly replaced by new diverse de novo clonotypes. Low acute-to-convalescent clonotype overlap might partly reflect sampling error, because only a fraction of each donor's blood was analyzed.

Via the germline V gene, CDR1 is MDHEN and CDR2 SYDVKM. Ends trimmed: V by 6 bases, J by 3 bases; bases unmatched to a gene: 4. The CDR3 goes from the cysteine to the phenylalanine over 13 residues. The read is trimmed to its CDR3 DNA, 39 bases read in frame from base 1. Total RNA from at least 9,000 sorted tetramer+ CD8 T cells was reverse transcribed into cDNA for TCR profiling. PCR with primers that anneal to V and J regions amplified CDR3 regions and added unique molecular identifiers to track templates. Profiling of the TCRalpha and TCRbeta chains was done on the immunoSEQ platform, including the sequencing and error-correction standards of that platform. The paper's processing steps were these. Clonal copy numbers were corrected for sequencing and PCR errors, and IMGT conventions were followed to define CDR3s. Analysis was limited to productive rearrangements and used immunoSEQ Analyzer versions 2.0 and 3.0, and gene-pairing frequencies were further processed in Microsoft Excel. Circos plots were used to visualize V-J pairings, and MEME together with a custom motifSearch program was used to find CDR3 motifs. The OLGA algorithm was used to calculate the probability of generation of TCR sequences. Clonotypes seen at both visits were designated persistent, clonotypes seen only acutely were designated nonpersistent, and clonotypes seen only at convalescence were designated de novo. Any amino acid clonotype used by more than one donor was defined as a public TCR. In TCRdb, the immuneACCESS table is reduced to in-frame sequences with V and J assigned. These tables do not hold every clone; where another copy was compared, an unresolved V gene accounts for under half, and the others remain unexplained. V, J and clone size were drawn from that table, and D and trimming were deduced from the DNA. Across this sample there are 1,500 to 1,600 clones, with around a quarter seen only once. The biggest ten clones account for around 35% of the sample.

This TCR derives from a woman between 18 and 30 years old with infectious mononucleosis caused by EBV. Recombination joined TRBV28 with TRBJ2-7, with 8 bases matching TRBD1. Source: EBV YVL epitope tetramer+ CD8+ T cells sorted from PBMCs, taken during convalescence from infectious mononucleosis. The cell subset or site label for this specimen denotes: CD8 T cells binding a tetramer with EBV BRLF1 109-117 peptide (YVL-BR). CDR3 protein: CASSAGGYYEQYF. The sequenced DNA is TGTGCCAGCAGCGCAGGGGGCTACTACGAGCAGTACTTC.